The clone carrying this T cell receptor (beta chain) was seen only once. Its antigen is undetermined. Repertoires were generated with immunoSEQ multiplex PCR, while TCRdb's copy carries only in-frame clones and drops some. The repertoire has tens of thousands of clones, 79% of them found once; the top ten carry roughly 14%. The sample comes from a study of OX40 agonist ivuxolimab in advanced cancers. Study overall: Ivuxolimab, an antibody that agonizes OX40 (CD134), was administered to the patients.

CDR1 is SEHNR and CDR2 is FQNEAQ in the germline V gene (reference sequence). Deletions cut 5 bases from V and 1 base from J, with 8 bases between. The CDR3 is 13 residues long. Study-level findings and limits: Clonal expansion was among the lowest in partial responders at 0.1-3.0 mg/kg, especially CD8+.

This chain uses TRBV7-9 with TRBJ1-1; D remains unclear. This TCR came from an adult with an advanced solid tumor such as melanoma, head and neck, liver or kidney cancer. Sample: CD4+ or CD8+ T cells sorted from blood, taken in a trial of the OX40 agonist ivuxolimab. CDR3 DNA: TGTGCCAGCAGCCATGGGAAGAACACTGAAGCTTTCTTT. It is translated as CASSHGKNTEAFF.